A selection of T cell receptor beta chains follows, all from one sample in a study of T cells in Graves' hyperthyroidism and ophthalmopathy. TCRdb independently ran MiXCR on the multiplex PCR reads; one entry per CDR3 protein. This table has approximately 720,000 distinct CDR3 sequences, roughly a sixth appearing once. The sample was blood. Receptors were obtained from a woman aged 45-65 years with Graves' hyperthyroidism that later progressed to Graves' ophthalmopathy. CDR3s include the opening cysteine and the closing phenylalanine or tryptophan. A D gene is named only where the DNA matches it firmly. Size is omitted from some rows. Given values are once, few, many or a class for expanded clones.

TGTGCCAGCAGCCAAGAAGGGAGCGAGCAGTACTTC	CASSQEGSEQYF	TRBJ2-7	.	.	TRBV7-6
TGTGCCAGTAGTATCAGCACGGCTGAAGCTTTCTTT	CASSISTAEAFF	TRBJ1-1	.	few	TRBV19
TGCGCCAGCAGCCAACACTCGAACACCGGGGAGCTGTTTTTT	CASSQHSNTGELFF	TRBJ2-2	.	.	TRBV4-1
TGTGCCAGCAGCTTCGGACAGGGCGGCTATGGCTACACCTTC	CASSFGQGGYGYTF	TRBJ1-2	TRBD1	many	TRBV12-3/TRBV12-4
TGTGCCAGCAGCTTAGATAGGACAGTTGAAAAACTGTTTTTT	CASSLDRTVEKLFF	TRBJ1-4	.	.	TRBV11-2
TGTGCCAGCAGCTTATATAGCTCCCCCTCCTATAATTCACCCCTCCACTTT	CASSLYSSPSYNSPLHF	TRBJ1-6	.	few	TRBV7-9
TGCGCCAGCAGAACCGGAGTAGCGGGGGGATCCGAGCAGTACTTC	CASRTGVAGGSEQYF	TRBJ2-7	TRBD2	.	TRBV5-1
TGTGCCAGCAGCCAAGTGATTGCCGCGGACAGGGACCCCTACGAGCAGTACTTC	CASSQVIAADRDPYEQYF	TRBJ2-7	TRBD1	few	TRBV3-1
TGTGCCAGCGTGGCTCGGGGAAACACCGGGGAGCTGTTTTTT	CASVARGNTGELFF	TRBJ2-2	.	.	TRBV27
TGTGCCAGCAGTTACGCGAAGACAGGAATGAACACTGAAGCTTTCTTT	CASSYAKTGMNTEAFF	TRBJ1-1	.	few	TRBV6-5
TGTGCCAGCAGCTTAGACCTGGGACAGGGGGTAGACGAGCAGTACTTC	CASSLDLGQGVDEQYF	TRBJ2-7	TRBD1	many	TRBV7-8
TGTGCCAGCAGCGCGGCGAAGGAGCAGTACTTC	CASSAAKEQYF	TRBJ2-7	.	few	TRBV7-6
TGTGCCAGCTCACCCCTGACAGCGAAGACGAATTCACCCCTCCACTTT	CASSPLTAKTNSPLHF	TRBJ1-6	.	few	TRBV18
TGTGCCAGCAGTTTAGAAGCCCTTGGTAGCACAGATACGCAGTATTTT	CASSLEALGSTDTQYF	TRBJ2-3	.	few	TRBV12-3/TRBV12-4
TGCAGTGCTAGAGATTGGGGTCTAGCGGGGGGGCAAGAGACCCAGTACTTC	CSARDWGLAGGQETQYF	TRBJ2-5	TRBD2	few	TRBV20-1
TGTGCCAGTAGTATAGGGGGGGTACTTGGCTACACCTTC	CASSIGGVLGYTF	TRBJ1-2	.	.	TRBV19
TGTGCCAGCAGTTCCCCGGGGCAGTTCTTC	CASSSPGQFF	TRBJ2-1	.	few	TRBV6-2/TRBV6-3
TGTGCCAGCAGTGACGTTGGCAACATGAACACTGAAGCTTTCTTT	CASSDVGNMNTEAFF	TRBJ1-1	.	many	TRBV6-1
TGCGCCAGCAGCTTGGCCACAGGGGGCGACACTGAAGCTTTCTTT	CASSLATGGDTEAFF	TRBJ1-1	TRBD1	many	TRBV5-1
TGCGCCAGCAGCATGACAGTTAGCACAGATACGCAGTATTTT	CASSMTVSTDTQYF	TRBJ2-3	.	many	TRBV5-1
TGTGCCAGCAGCCAAGATCAGGTTTCGGGAGGTTCCTATAATTCACCCCTCCACTTT	CASSQDQVSGGSYNSPLHF	TRBJ1-6	.	.	TRBV4-2
TGTGCCAGCAGCTTCAGCGGGGGGGAAGCAGAGACCCAGTACTTC	CASSFSGGEAETQYF	TRBJ2-5	TRBD2	few	TRBV7-6
TGTGCCAGCTCACCAGACTTAGACTCTGGAAACACCATATATTTT	CASSPDLDSGNTIYF	TRBJ1-3	.	.	TRBV18
TGTGCCTGGGGCAGGGATTCTGGAAACACCATATATTTT	CAWGRDSGNTIYF	TRBJ1-3	.	.	TRBV30
TGTGCCAGCACTGTAGCGATATACAATGAGCAGTTCTTC	CASTVAIYNEQFF	TRBJ2-1	.	many	TRBV12-3/TRBV12-4
TGTGCCAGCAGTGAAAACAGGGGGGCTGGAGAGACCCAGTACTTC	CASSENRGAGETQYF	TRBJ2-5	TRBD1	.	TRBV6-1
TGTGCCAGCAGTTACCTGAGCGGGGTTGGGGAGACCCAGTACTTC	CASSYLSGVGETQYF	TRBJ2-5	TRBD2	many	TRBV6-5
TGTGCCAGTAGTATCTGGTTCGGTAGCAATCAGCCCCAGCATTTT	CASSIWFGSNQPQHF	TRBJ1-5	.	.	TRBV19
TGTGCCAGTAGTATAGGACCAGATTGGAATTCACCCCTCCACTTT	CASSIGPDWNSPLHF	TRBJ1-6	.	.	TRBV19
TGTGCCAGCAGCTCACGGACAGGGTATGGCTACACCTTC	CASSSRTGYGYTF	TRBJ1-2	TRBD1	.	TRBV13
TGTGCCAGCAGTTTATTGGGGACAGGGGGCGCCTGGAACATTCAGTACTTC	CASSLLGTGGAWNIQYF	TRBJ2-4	TRBD1	few	TRBV27
TGTGCCAGCAGCCAAAGTGGCCCTAGGCTAGCCAAAAACATTCAGTACTTC	CASSQSGPRLAKNIQYF	TRBJ2-4	.	many	TRBV3-1
TGTGCCAGTGCGGACAGACCTGTTGGCAATCAGCCCCAGCATTTT	CASADRPVGNQPQHF	TRBJ1-5	.	many	TRBV19
TGTGCCAGCGGACAGGGGTACACTGAAGCTTTCTTT	CASGQGYTEAFF	TRBJ1-1	TRBD1	.	TRBV27
TGTGCCAGCTCAACCGAAACAGGGACGAACACCGGGGAGCTGTTTTTT	CASSTETGTNTGELFF	TRBJ2-2	.	.	TRBV18
TGTGCCAGCAGGCCCGGACAGGGAGGCAATCAGCCCCAGCATTTT	CASRPGQGGNQPQHF	TRBJ1-5	TRBD1	many	TRBV12-3/TRBV12-4
TGCAGTGCTAGGCTACTGTCGGGGGGGAGTGAGACCCAGTACTTC	CSARLLSGGSETQYF	TRBJ2-5	TRBD2	many	TRBV20-1
TGTGCCAGCTCACCAACGACTAGAGATTACGAGCAGTACTTC	CASSPTTRDYEQYF	TRBJ2-7	.	many	TRBV18
TGTGCCAGCAGCCAAGCCTCCACAGATACGCAGTATTTT	CASSQASTDTQYF	TRBJ2-3	.	many	TRBV3-1
TGTGCCAGCAGCCGGGGGGCCGGAGGGGAGACCCAGTACTTC	CASSRGAGGETQYF	TRBJ2-5	.	.	TRBV7-2
TGTGCCACCAGATTTACGGTACGCGGGATAGATGGCTACACCTTC	CATRFTVRGIDGYTF	TRBJ1-2	.	few	TRBV24-1
TGTGCCTGGAGTGTCAGACCTGAGGAGCCCCAGCATTTT	CAWSVRPEEPQHF	TRBJ1-5	.	many	TRBV30
TGTGCCAGCAGTGACTCCCCGGCGGGGAGGACCGGGGAGCTGTTTTTT	CASSDSPAGRTGELFF	TRBJ2-2	.	many	TRBV2
TGTGCCTGGAGGGCCCATTTGAACACTGAAGCTTTCTTT	CAWRAHLNTEAFF	TRBJ1-1	.	many	TRBV30
TGTGCCAGCAGTAGAGAAACGCGTGCGAACACCGGGGAGCTGTTTTTT	CASSRETRANTGELFF	TRBJ2-2	.	many	TRBV6-2/TRBV6-3
TGTGCCAACAGCTTAGGGACAGGGGGCGCCGGTCAGCCCCAGCATTTT	CANSLGTGGAGQPQHF	TRBJ1-5	TRBD1	.	TRBV7-8
TGCGCCAGCAGCCAAGGATTAGACAGGGCTGATGGCTACACCTTC	CASSQGLDRADGYTF	TRBJ1-2	TRBD1	.	TRBV4-1
TGCGCCAGCAGCCAAGGCTCTTGGGGACTAGCGGGACCTAGCACAGATACGCAGTATTTT	CASSQGSWGLAGPSTDTQYF	TRBJ2-3	TRBD2	.	TRBV4-1
TGTGCCAGCAGTTTGGACAGGCCTCTTAACTATGGCTACACCTTC	CASSLDRPLNYGYTF	TRBJ1-2	TRBD1	.	TRBV5-5
TGTGCCAGCAGTCAGGGGACTAGCGGGGAACTCACCCGGGAGCTGTTTTTT	CASSQGTSGELTRELFF	TRBJ2-2	TRBD2	few	TRBV12-3/TRBV12-4
TGCAGTGCCCTTTCACCACAGGGAAGCGACGGCTACACCTTC	CSALSPQGSDGYTF	TRBJ1-2	.	many	TRBV20-1
TGTGCCAGTAGTATACGTCAGGGGGCTATCTATGGCTACACCTTC	CASSIRQGAIYGYTF	TRBJ1-2	TRBD1	.	TRBV19
TGTGCCAGCAGTTCGGACTCAAGCTCCTACGAGCAGTACTTC	CASSSDSSSYEQYF	TRBJ2-7	.	many	TRBV27
TGCAGTGCTAGAGTAAAGGGGAAGAGCAATCAGCCCCAGCATTTT	CSARVKGKSNQPQHF	TRBJ1-5	.	few	TRBV20-1
TGTGCCAGCAGTGAAGCGCTTGGACTAGCGGGGGGGGTAACCTACAATGAGCAGTTCTTC	CASSEALGLAGGVTYNEQFF	TRBJ2-1	TRBD2	many	TRBV2
TGCAGTGCTAGAGGGTTAACCGGGACAGGACCCTACGAGCAGTACTTC	CSARGLTGTGPYEQYF	TRBJ2-7	TRBD1	.	TRBV20-1
TGTGCCAGCAGCTTTGGTGGGAGTCGCGATGAGCAGTTCTTC	CASSFGGSRDEQFF	TRBJ2-1	.	.	TRBV7-9